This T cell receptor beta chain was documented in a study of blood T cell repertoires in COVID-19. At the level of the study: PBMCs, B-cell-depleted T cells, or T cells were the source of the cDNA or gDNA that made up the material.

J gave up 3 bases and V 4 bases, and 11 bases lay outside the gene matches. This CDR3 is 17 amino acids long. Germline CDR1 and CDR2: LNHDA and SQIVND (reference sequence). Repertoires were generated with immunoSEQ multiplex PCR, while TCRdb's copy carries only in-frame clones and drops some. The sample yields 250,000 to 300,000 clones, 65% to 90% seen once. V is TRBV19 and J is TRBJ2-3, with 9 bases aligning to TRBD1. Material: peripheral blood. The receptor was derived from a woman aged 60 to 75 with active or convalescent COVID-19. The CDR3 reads CASSRTGQGIRTDTQYF. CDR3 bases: TGTGCCAGTAGTAGGACGGGACAGGGAATAAGGACAGATACGCAGTATTTT.